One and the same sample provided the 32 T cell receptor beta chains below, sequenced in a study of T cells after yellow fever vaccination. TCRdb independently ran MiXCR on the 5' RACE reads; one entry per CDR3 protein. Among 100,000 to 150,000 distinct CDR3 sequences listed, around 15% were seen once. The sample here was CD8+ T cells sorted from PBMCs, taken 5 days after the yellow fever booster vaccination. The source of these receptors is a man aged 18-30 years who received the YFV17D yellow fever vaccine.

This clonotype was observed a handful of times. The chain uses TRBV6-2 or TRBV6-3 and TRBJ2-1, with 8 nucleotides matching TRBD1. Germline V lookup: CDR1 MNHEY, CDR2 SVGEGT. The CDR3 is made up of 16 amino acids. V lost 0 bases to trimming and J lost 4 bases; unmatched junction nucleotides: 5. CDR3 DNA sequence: TGTGCCAGCAGTTACTCCCCGGGACAGGTATACAATGAGCAGTTCTTC. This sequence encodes CASSYSPGQVYNEQFF.

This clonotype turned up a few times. CDR3 bases: TGTGCCAGCAGCTCAAGGGTAGCGGGGCTCACAGATACGCAGTATTTT. Its protein is CASSSRVAGLTDTQYF. The chain employs TRBV7-9 and TRBJ2-3, with 8 bases lining up with TRBD2. Per the germline V gene, CDR1 is SEHNR and CDR2 is FQNEAQ (reference sequence). The CDR3 covers 16 residues. J lost 2 bases, V lost 4 bases, and 8 bases had no gene match.

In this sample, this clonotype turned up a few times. The CDR3 nucleotides read TGTGCCAGCAGCCCCGTAGGAGAGGGTGGCTACACCTTC. Amino acids: CASSPVGEGGYTF. The chain has TRBV3-1 and TRBJ1-2, with D unresolved. V was cut by 4 bases and J by 7 bases, with 13 bases left in between. CDR1 is LGHDT, CDR2 YNNKEL, per germline (reference sequence). The CDR3 consists of 13 residues. The full variable domain, with the rest looked up from reference TRBV3-1 and TRBJ1-2, is DTAVSQTPKYLVTQMGNDKSIKCEQNLGHDTMYWYKQDSKKFLKIMFSYNNKELIINETVPNRFSPKSPDKAHLNLHINSLELGDSAVYFCASSPVGEGGYTFGSGTRLTVV.

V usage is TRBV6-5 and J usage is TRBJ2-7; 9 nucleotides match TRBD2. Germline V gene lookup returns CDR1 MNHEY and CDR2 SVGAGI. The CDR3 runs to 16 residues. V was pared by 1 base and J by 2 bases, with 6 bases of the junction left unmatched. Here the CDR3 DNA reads TGTGCCAGCAGTTACTTTGCGGGGGGGACTCCCTACGAGCAGTACTTC. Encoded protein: CASSYFAGGTPYEQYF.

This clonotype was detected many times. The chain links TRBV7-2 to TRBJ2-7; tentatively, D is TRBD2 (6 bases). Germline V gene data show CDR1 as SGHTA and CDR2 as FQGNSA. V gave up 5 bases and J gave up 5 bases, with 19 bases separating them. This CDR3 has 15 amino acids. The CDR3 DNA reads TGTGCCAGCAGCCCTTTACCCGGCGGGACCGACGAGCAGTACTTC. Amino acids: CASSPLPGGTDEQYF. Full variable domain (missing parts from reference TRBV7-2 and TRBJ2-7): GAGVSQSPSNKVTEKGKDVELRCDPISGHTALYWYRQSLGQGLEFLIYFQGNSAPDKSGLPSDRFSAERTGGSVSTLTIQRTQQEDSAVYLCASSPLPGGTDEQYFGPGTRLTVT.

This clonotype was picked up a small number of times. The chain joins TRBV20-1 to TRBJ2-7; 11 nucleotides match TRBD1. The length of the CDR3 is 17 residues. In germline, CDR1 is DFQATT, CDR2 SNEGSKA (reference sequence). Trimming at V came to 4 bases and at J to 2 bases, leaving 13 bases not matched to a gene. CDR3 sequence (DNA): TGCAGTGCTAATCTTCTCACGGGACAGGGGGTTACCTACGAGCAGTACTTC. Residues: CSANLLTGQGVTYEQYF.

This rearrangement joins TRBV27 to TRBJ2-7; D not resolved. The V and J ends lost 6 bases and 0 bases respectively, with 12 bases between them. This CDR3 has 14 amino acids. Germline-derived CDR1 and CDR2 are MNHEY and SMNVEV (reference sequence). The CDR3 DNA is TGTGCCAGCAGATCCCTGTCCGACTCCTACGAGCAGTACTTC. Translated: CASRSLSDSYEQYF.

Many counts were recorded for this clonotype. The CDR3 DNA is TGTGCCAGCTCACCCTCGGTGGGGGGCGTCGCAACTAATGAAAAACTGTTTTTT. It yields the protein CASSPSVGGVATNEKLFF. The chain is built from TRBV18 and TRBJ1-4; D is possibly TRBD1 (6 bases). V lost 3 bases and J lost 0, with 17 bases in between. The germline V gene encodes CDR1 KGHSH and CDR2 LQKENI. The CDR3 is 18 amino acids.

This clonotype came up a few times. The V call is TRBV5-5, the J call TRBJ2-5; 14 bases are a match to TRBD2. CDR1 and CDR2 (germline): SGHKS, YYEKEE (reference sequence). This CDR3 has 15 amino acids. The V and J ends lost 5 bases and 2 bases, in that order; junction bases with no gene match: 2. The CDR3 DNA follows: TGTGCCAGCAGACGACTAGCGGGGGGGCAAGAGACCCAGTACTTC. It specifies CASRRLAGGQETQYF.

This chain's CDR3 is CASSYSQTGLNTGELFF. In DNA, the CDR3 is TGTGCCAGCAGTTACTCTCAAACGGGGTTGAACACCGGGGAGCTGTTTTTT. The rearrangement joins TRBV6-5 to TRBJ2-2, with TRBD2 as a possible D gene (5 bases). The germline V gene encodes CDR1 MNHEY and CDR2 SVGAGI. The CDR3 extends over 17 amino acids. V was cut by 0 bases and J by 1 base, with 12 bases left in between.

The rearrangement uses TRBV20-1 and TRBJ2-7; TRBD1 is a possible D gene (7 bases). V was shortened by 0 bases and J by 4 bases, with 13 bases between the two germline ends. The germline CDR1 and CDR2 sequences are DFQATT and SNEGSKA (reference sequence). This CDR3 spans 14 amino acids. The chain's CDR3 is CSARDWQGGYEQYF. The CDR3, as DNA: TGCAGTGCTAGAGATTGGCAGGGGGGATACGAGCAGTACTTC.

The DNA for the CDR3 is TGTGCCAGCAGCTTAACCCTCGCGGGGGCAGGTCGGACGGAGACCCAGTACTTC. This sequence encodes CASSLTLAGAGRTETQYF. The chain combines TRBV7-6 with TRBJ2-5; maybe TRBD2 (7 bases). Trimming took 2 bases from V and 5 from J, leaving 24 bases between them. CDR3 size: 18 residues. Germline loops: CDR1 SGHVS, CDR2 FNYEAQ.

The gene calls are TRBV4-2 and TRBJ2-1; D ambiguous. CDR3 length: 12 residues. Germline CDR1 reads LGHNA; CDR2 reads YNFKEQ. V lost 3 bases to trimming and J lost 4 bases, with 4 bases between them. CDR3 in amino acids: CASSQDYNEQFF. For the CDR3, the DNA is TGTGCCAGCAGCCAGGATTACAATGAGCAGTTCTTC.

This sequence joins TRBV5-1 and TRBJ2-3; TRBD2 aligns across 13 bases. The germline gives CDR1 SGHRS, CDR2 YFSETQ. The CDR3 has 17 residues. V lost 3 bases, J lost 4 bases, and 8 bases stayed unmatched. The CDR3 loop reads CASSSLGTSGGADTQYF. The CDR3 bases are TGCGCCAGCAGCTCTTTAGGTACTAGCGGGGGGGCAGATACGCAGTATTTT.

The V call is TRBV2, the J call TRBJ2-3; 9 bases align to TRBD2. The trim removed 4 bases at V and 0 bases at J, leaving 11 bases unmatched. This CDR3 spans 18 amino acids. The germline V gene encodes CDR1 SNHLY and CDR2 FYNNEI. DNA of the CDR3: TGTGCCAGCAGTGCTAAGGCGGGGGGGCCGGTAAGCACAGATACGCAGTATTTT. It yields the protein CASSAKAGGPVSTDTQYF.

CDR3 bases: TGTGCCAGCTCGAGGGGGGCTTCCTACGAGCAGTACTTC. This codes for CASSRGASYEQYF. This chain uses TRBV7-9 with TRBJ2-7; D might be TRBD1 or TRBD2, each matching 6 bases. This CDR3 contains 13 residues. V lost 8 bases and J 1 base, leaving 12 bases between the germline ends. Germline CDR1 is SEHNR and CDR2 is FQNEAQ (reference sequence).

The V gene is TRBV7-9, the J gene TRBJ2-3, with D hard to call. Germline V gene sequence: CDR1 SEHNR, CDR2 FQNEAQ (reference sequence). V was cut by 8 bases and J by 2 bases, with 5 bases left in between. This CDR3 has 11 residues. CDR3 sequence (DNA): TGTGCCAGCTTCCACACAGATACGCAGTATTTT. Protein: CASFHTDTQYF. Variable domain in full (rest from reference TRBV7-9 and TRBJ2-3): DTGVSQNPRHKITKRGQNVTFRCDPISEHNRLYWYRQTLGQGPEFLTYFQNEAQLEKSRLLSDRFSAERPKGSFSTLEIQRTEQGDSAMYLCASFHTDTQYFGPGTRLTVL.

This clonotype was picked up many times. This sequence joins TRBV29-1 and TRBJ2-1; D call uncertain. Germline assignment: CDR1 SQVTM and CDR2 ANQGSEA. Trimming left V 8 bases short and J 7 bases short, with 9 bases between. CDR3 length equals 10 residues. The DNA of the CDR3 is TGCAGCACAAGTGGTAATGAGCAGTTCTTC. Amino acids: CSTSGNEQFF.

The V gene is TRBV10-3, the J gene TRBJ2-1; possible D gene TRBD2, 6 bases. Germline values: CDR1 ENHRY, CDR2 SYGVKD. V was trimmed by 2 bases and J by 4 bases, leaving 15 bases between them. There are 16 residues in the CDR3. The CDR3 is CAISELDSGDYNEQFF. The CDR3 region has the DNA TGTGCCATCAGTGAGCTGGATAGCGGAGATTACAATGAGCAGTTCTTC.

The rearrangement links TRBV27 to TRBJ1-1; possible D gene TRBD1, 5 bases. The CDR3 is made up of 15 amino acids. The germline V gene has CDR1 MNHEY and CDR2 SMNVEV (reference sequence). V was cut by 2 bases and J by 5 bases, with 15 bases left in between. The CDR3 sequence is CASSLVVGLGTEAFF. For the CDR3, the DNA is TGTGCCAGCAGTTTAGTAGTGGGACTGGGGACTGAAGCTTTCTTT.

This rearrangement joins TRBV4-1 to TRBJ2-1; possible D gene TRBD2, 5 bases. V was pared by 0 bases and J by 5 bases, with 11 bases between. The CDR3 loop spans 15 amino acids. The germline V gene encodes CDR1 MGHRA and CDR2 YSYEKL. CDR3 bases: TGCGCCAGCAGCCAAGAGGAGGCAGCAGACAATGAGCAGTTCTTC. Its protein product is CASSQEEAADNEQFF.

CDR3 DNA sequence: TGCGCCAGCAGCCTCCAACAGGACGGCTCCTACGAGCAGTACTTC. This translates into CASSLQQDGSYEQYF. The J gene is TRBJ2-7, the V gene TRBV4-3, with D tentatively TRBD1 (5 bases). CDR3 size: 15 residues. Germline V gene lookup returns CDR1 LGHNA and CDR2 YSLEER. V lost 4 bases and J lost 0, with 13 bases in between.

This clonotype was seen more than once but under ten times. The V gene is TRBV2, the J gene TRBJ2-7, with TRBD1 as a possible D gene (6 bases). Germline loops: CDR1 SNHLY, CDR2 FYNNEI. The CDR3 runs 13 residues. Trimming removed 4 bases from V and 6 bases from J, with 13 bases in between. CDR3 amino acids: CASSGEGGFEQYF. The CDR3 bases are TGTGCCAGCAGTGGTGAAGGGGGTTTCGAGCAGTACTTC. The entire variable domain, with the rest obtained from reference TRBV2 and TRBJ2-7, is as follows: EPEVTQTPSHQVTQMGQEVILRCVPISNHLYFYWYRQILGQKVEFLVSFYNNEISEKSEIFDDQFSVERPDGSNFTLKIRSTKLEDSAMYFCASSGEGGFEQYFGPGTRLTVT.

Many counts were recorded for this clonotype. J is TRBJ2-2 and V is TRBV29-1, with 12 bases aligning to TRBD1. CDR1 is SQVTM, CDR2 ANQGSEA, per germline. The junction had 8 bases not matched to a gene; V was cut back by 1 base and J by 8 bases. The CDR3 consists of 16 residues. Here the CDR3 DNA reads TGCAGCGTTGAAGGCCTTAGGGACAGGGGGCGAGGGGAGCTGTTTTTT. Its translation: CSVEGLRDRGRGELFF.

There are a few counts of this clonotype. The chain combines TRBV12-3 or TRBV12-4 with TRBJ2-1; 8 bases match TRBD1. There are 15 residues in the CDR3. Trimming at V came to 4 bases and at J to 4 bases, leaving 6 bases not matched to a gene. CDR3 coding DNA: TGTGCCAGCAGTTGGACAGGGAGCTTATACAATGAGCAGTTCTTC. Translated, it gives CASSWTGSLYNEQFF.

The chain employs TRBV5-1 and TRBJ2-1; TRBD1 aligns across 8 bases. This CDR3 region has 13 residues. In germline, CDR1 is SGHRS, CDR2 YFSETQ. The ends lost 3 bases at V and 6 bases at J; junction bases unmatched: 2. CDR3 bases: TGCGCCAGCAGCTGGGGGACAGGCAATGAGCAGTTCTTC. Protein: CASSWGTGNEQFF.

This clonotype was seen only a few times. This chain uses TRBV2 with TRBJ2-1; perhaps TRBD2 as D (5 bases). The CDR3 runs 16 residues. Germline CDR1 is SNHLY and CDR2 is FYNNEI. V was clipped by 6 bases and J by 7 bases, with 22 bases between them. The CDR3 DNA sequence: TGTGCCAGCAGGCCAGTTTTCGGGCGCTCGGGGAATGAGCAGTTCTTC. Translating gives CASRPVFGRSGNEQFF.

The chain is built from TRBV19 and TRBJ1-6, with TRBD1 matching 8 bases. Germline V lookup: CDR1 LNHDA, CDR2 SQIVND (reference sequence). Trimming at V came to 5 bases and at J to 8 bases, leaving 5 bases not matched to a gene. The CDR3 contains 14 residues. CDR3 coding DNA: TGTGCCAGTAGTTTTCCAGGGGGCTATTCACCCCTCCACTTT. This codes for CASSFPGGYSPLHF.

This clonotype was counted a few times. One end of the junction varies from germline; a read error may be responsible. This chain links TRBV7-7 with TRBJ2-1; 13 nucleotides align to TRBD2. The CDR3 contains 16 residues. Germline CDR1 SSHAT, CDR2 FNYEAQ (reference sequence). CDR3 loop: CASSLRGLAGDNEQFF. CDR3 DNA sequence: TGTGCTAGCAGCTTACGAGGACTAGCGGGGGACAATGAGCAGTTCTTC.

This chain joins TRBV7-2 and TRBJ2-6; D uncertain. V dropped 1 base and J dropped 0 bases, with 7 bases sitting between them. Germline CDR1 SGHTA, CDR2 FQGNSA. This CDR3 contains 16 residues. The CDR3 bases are TGTGCCAGCAGCTTAGGCCTCGTCTCTGGGGCCAACGTCCTGACTTTC. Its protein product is CASSLGLVSGANVLTF.

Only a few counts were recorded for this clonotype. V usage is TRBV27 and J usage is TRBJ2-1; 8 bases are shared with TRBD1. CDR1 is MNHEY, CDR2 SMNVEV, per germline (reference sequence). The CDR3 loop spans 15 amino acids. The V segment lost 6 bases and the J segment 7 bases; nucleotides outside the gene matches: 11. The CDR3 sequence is CASRGDRGIDNEQFF. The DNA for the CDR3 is TGTGCCAGCAGGGGAGACAGGGGTATAGATAATGAGCAGTTCTTC.

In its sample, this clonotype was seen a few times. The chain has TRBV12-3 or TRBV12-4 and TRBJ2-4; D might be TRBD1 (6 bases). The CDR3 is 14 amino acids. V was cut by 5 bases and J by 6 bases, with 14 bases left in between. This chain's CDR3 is CASSRGGEGNIQYF. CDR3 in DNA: TGTGCCAGCAGTCGAGGGGGAGAGGGAAACATTCAGTACTTC.